This passage covers 3 T cell receptor beta chains from one sample sequenced in a study of T-cell reconstitution after alpha-beta-depleted transplantation in children. This sample's TCRbeta library carried unique molecular identifier barcodes. From the PCR reads, TCRdb called clonotypes with MiXCR, one entry per CDR3 protein. The sample includes about 350,000 distinct CDR3 sequences, 16% seen only once; the top ten take about 41%. Sequences were derived from PBMCs, mostly from graft donor cells, sampled 360 days after TCRalphabeta/CD19-depleted stem cell transplant. The source of these receptors is a male patient aged 2-9 years who had a stem cell transplant for acute lymphoblastic leukemia, so the T cells may come from the graft donor.

This clonotype was seen more than once but under ten times. CDR3 DNA: TGTGCCAGCTCACCACCGCGGACAGGGGGCCTTAATGAGCAGTTCTTC. Translated: CASSPPRTGGLNEQFF. The V gene is TRBV18, the J gene TRBJ2-1; TRBD1 agrees at 11 bases. V lost 0 bases and J lost 7; bases outside the gene matches: 5. The CDR3 loop spans 16 amino acids. The V gene's germline CDR1 is KGHSH and CDR2 LQKENI.

This clonotype was recorded at least ten times. The V and J genes are TRBV3-1 and TRBJ2-2; 13 bases line up with TRBD2. CDR1 is LGHDT, CDR2 YNNKEL, per germline (reference sequence). The CDR3 contains 18 residues. The trim removed 6 bases at V and 4 bases at J, leaving 11 bases unmatched. The CDR3 nucleotides read TGTGCCAGCAGGGTCCGGACTAGCGGGAGACGGGGCACCGGGGAGCTGTTTTTT. Translated: CASRVRTSGRRGTGELFF.

This clonotype has a handful of counts. The J gene is TRBJ1-6, the V gene TRBV20-1; 7 nucleotides line up with TRBD1. The V and J ends lost 3 bases and 5 bases, in that order; junction bases with no gene match: 4. The V gene's germline CDR1 is DFQATT and CDR2 SNEGSKA (reference sequence). The CDR3 runs to 14 residues. As DNA, the CDR3 is TGCAGTGCTAGCGGGACAGAAGATAATTCACCCCTCCACTTT. This gives the protein CSASGTEDNSPLHF.